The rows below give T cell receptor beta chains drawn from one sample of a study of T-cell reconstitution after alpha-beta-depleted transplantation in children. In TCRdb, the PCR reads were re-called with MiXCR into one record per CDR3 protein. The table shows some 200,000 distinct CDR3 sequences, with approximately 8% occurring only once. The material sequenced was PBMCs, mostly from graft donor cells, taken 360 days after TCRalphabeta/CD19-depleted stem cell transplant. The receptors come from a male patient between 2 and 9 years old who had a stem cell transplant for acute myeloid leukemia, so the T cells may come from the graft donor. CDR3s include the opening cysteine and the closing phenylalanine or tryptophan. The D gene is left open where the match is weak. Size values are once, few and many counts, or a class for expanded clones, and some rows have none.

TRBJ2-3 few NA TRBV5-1 CASSLGAGSTDTQYF TGCGCCAGCAGCTTGGGGGCAGGGTCCACAGATACGCAGTATTTT
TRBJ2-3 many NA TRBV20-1 CRGQGTDTQYF TGCAGGGGGCAGGGGACAGATACGCAGTATTTT
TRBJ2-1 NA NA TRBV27 CASSLFYQAYNEQFF TGTGCCAGCAGTTTGTTCTATCAAGCTTACAATGAGCAGTTCTTC
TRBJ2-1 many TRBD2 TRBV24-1 CATSDSRTGDYNKQFF TGTGCCACCAGTGATTCGAGGACTGGGGACTACAATAAGCAGTTCTTC
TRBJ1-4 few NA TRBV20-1 CSARVPQGGFF TGCAGTGCTAGAGTTCCACAAGGAGGGTTTTTT
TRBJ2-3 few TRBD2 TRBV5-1 CASSLPSGGTPHTDTQYF TGCGCCAGCAGCTTGCCTAGCGGGGGGACACCCCACACAGATACGCAGTATTTT
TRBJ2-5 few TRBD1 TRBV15 CATSRYRGLSETQYF TGTGCCACCAGCAGGTACAGGGGGTTGAGTGAGACCCAGTACTTC
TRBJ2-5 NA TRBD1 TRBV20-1 CSATRDIGGVETQYF TGCAGTGCCACAAGAGATATAGGGGGCGTGGAGACCCAGTACTTC
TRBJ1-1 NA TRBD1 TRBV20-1 CGALTGEVAFF TGCGGTGCTCTAACAGGGGAGGTAGCTTTCTTT
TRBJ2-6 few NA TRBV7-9 CASSLSPSGANVLTF TGTGCCAGCAGCTTGTCACCTTCTGGGGCCAACGTCCTGACTTTC
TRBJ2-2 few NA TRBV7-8 CASSLVGGPNTGELFF TGTGCCAGCAGCTTAGTGGGGGGGCCGAACACCGGGGAGCTGTTTTTT
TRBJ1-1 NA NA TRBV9 CASSSRQAFTEAFF TGTGCCAGCAGCTCAAGACAGGCCTTCACTGAAGCTTTCTTT
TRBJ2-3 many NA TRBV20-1 CSANRGPSTDTQYF TGCAGTGCTAACAGAGGGCCAAGCACAGATACGCAGTATTTT
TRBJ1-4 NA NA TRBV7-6 CASSLVGSGATRPNEKLFF TGTGCCAGCAGCTTAGTCGGGTCAGGGGCCACTCGGCCAAATGAAAAACTGTTTTTT
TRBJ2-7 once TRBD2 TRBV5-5 CASKYRLAGGPGKDEQYF TGTGCCAGCAAATATAGACTAGCGGGAGGGCCAGGGAAGGACGAGCAGTACTTC
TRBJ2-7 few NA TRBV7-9 CASSRAGLTDEQYF TGTGCCAGCAGCCGGGCCGGACTAACCGACGAGCAGTACTTC
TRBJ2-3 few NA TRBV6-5 CASGYGTPGTDTQYF TGTGCCAGCGGCTACGGGACTCCCGGCACAGATACGCAGTATTTT
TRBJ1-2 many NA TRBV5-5 CASSLEGGYGYTF TGTGCCAGCAGCTTGGAGGGAGGGTATGGCTACACCTTC
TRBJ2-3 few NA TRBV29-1 CSVEGIRRVTDTQYF TGCAGCGTTGAAGGTATAAGGCGGGTCACAGATACGCAGTATTTT
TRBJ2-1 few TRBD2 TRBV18 CASSWRLAGGPDEQFF TGTGCCAGCTCATGGCGACTAGCGGGAGGGCCCGATGAGCAGTTCTTC
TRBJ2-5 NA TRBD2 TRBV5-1 CASSLEGLAGWYQETQYF TGCGCCAGCAGCTTGGAGGGACTAGCGGGATGGTACCAAGAGACCCAGTACTTC
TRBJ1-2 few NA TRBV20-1 CSALGLGAYGYTF TGCAGTGCCCTTGGACTGGGTGCCTATGGCTACACCTTC
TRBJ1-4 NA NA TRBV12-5 CASGFPDRFNEKLFF TGTGCTAGTGGTTTTCCCGACAGGTTTAATGAAAAACTGTTTTTT
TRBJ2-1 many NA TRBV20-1 CSARRANDEQFF TGCAGTGCTAGAAGGGCGAACGATGAGCAGTTCTTC
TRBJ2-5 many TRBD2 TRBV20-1 CSARAVAGETQYF TGCAGTGCTAGAGCTGTAGCGGGCGAGACCCAGTACTTC
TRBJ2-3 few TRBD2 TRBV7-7 CASSKTSGVTDTQYF TGTGCTAGCAGCAAAACTAGCGGGGTCACAGATACGCAGTATTTT
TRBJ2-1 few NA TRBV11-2 CASSLGFGKGQYEQFF TGTGCCAGCAGCTTAGGTTTCGGGAAGGGGCAATATGAGCAGTTCTTC
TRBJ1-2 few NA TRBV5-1 CASSLAAGDGYTF TGCGCCAGCAGCTTGGCGGCAGGGGATGGCTACACCTTC
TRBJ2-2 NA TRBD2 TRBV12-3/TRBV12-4 CASSLTSGRTGELFF TGTGCCAGCAGCCTGACTAGCGGGAGAACTGGGGAGCTGTTTTTT
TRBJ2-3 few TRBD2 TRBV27 CASSPGGSDTQYF TGTGCCAGCAGCCCGGGGGGGAGCGATACGCAGTATTTT
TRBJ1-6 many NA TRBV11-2 CASSSTHVNPNSPLHF TGTGCCAGCAGCTCAACACACGTGAACCCGAATTCACCCCTCCACTTT
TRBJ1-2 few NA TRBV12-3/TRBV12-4 CASSFLPGFNYGYTF TGTGCCAGCAGTTTTCTTCCGGGATTTAACTATGGCTACACCTTC
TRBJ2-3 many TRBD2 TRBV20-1 CSGASGGALADTQYF TGCAGTGGGGCTAGCGGGGGGGCCCTAGCAGATACGCAGTATTTT
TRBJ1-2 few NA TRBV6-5 CASSSAYGYTF TGTGCCAGCAGTTCGGCCTATGGCTACACCTTC
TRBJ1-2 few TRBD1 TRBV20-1 CSAGQGAINYGYTF TGCAGTGCTGGACAGGGGGCGATAAACTATGGCTACACCTTC
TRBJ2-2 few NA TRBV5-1 CASSTGRATGELFF TGCGCCAGCAGCACCGGCAGGGCGACCGGGGAGCTGTTTTTT
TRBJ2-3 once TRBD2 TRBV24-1 CATVLGWAGGNDTQYF TGTGCCACCGTCCTGGGTTGGGCGGGAGGGAACGATACGCAGTATTTT
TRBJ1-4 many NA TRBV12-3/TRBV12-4 CASSPARGKLFF TGTGCCAGCAGTCCTGCCAGGGGAAAACTGTTTTTT
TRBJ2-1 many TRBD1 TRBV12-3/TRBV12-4 CASRSGTGKESSYNEQFF TGTGCCAGCAGATCCGGGACAGGGAAGGAGAGCTCCTACAATGAGCAGTTCTTC
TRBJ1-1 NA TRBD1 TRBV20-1 CSALTGVGTEAFF TGCAGTGCTTTGACAGGGGTTGGCACTGAAGCTTTCTTT
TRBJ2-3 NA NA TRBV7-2 CASSLPQAPDTQYF TGTGCCAGCAGCCTGCCCCAGGCCCCAGATACGCAGTATTTT
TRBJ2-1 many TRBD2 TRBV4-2 CASSETSGGPYSYNEQFF TGTGCCAGCAGCGAGACTAGCGGGGGGCCCTACTCCTACAATGAGCAGTTCTTC
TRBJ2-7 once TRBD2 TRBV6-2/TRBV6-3 CASTLTSGRAGIYEQYF TGTGCCAGCACTCTAACTAGCGGGAGGGCCGGTATCTACGAGCAGTACTTC
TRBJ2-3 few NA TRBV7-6 CASSLAQSTGTQYF TGTGCCAGCAGCTTAGCGCAGAGCACTGGTACGCAGTATTTT
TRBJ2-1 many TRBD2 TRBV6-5 CASSYTGLAGKSYNEQFF TGTGCCAGCAGTTATACAGGGCTAGCGGGAAAGTCCTACAATGAGCAGTTCTTC
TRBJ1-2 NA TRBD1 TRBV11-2 CASSPTGRANYGYTF TGTGCCAGCAGTCCGACAGGGAGAGCTAACTATGGCTACACCTTC
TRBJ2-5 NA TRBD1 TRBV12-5 CASGNRGETQYF TGTGCTAGTGGCAACAGGGGGGAGACCCAGTACTTC
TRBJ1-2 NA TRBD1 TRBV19 CASSAQGVLWYGYTF TGTGCCAGTAGTGCGCAGGGGGTACTGTGGTATGGCTACACCTTC